These 4 T cell receptor beta chains share one sample of origin, sequenced in a study of blood T cell repertoires in COVID-19. The repertoire was sequenced with immunoSEQ multiplex PCR; TCRdb's copy has only in-frame clones and lacks some. This table has about 190,000 clones, 80% appearing once. The sample consisted of peripheral blood. Receptors originate from a man in his sixties with acute or convalescent COVID-19.

J is TRBJ1-2 and V is TRBV6-5, with D possibly TRBD1 on 5 matching bases. Trimming stripped 2 bases from V and 3 bases from J, with 16 bases between. Germline-derived CDR1 and CDR2 are MNHEY and SVGAGI. The CDR3 sequence is 16 residues long. CDR3 amino acids: CASSYLESGRHYGYTF. The DNA of the CDR3 is TGTGCCAGCAGTTACCTCGAATCAGGGAGGCACTATGGCTACACCTTC.

The rearrangement uses TRBV6-5 and TRBJ1-2, with 7 bases that match TRBD1. The V segment lost 6 bases and the J segment 5 bases; nucleotides outside the gene matches: 12. The CDR3 is 15 amino acids. Germline lookup yields CDR1 MNHEY and CDR2 SVGAGI. The CDR3 region has the DNA TGTGCCAGCAGCCGTGGAATGGGACAGACTTATGGCTACACCTTC. It specifies CASSRGMGQTYGYTF.

This chain connects TRBV5-1 to TRBJ2-5, with D possibly matching TRBD2 (6 bases). This CDR3 spans 15 amino acids. Germline CDR1 SGHRS, CDR2 YFSETQ. With 0 bases removed from V and 5 bases from J, the gap between germline ends came to 14 bases. The CDR3 DNA sequence: TGCGCCAGCAGCTTGGGATCGGGAGAGGGGGAGACCCAGTACTTC. It is translated as CASSLGSGEGETQYF. Supplemented by reference TRBV5-1 and TRBJ2-5, the full variable domain reads KAGVTQTPRYLIKTRGQQVTLSCSPISGHRSVSWYQQTPGQGLQFLFEYFSETQRNKGNFPGRFSGRQFSNSRSEMNVSTLELGDSALYLCASSLGSGEGETQYFGPGTRLLVL.

In this sample, this clone turned up once. V and J are TRBV7-3 and TRBJ1-2; TRBD1 might be the D (6 bases). The CDR3 covers 14 residues. The germline gives CDR1 SGHTA, CDR2 FQGTGA. V was pared by 2 bases and J by 8 bases, with 15 bases between. The CDR3 loop reads CASSLDWSGAGYTF. The CDR3, as DNA: TGTGCCAGCAGCTTAGACTGGTCAGGGGCCGGCTACACCTTC.